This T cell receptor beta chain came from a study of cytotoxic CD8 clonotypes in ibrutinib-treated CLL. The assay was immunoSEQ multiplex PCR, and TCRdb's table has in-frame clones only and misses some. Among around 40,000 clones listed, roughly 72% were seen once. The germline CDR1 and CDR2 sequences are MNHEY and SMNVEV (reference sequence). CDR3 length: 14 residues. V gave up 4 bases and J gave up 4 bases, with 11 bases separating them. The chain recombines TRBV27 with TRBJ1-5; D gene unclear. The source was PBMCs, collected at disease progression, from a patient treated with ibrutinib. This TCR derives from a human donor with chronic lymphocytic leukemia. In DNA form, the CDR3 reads TGTGCCAGCAGTTGGACGGGTGGAAATCAGCCCCAGCATTTT. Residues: CASSWTGGNQPQHF.